These T cell receptor beta chains were read from a single sample in a study of OX40 agonist ivuxolimab in advanced cancers. Method: immunoSEQ multiplex PCR; TCRdb's copy keeps in-frame clones and lacks some. This table holds 30,000 to 35,000 clones, around 81% found once. The sequencing used CD4+ or CD8+ T cells sorted from blood, collected in a trial of the OX40 agonist ivuxolimab. The receptors were gathered from an adult with an advanced solid tumor such as melanoma, head and neck, liver or kidney cancer. The CDR3 runs from the conserved cysteine through the conserved F or W. The order of the fields is clone size, D gene, J gene, V gene, CDR3 protein, CDR3 DNA. A D gene is named only where the DNA matches it firmly. Rows give clone size only sometimes, using once, few, many, or a class for an expanded clone.

>NA|NA|TRBJ1-4|TRBV19
CASSIALGSGNEKLFF
TGTGCCAGTAGTATCGCCTTGGGGAGTGGGAATGAAAAACTGTTTTTT
>NA|NA|TRBJ2-3|TRBV27
CASSLSGTSGVTDTQYF
TGTGCCAGCAGTTTATCGGGTACTTCGGGGGTCACAGATACGCAGTATTTT
>NA|TRBD1|TRBJ2-5|TRBV28
CASIKRGGWETQYF
TGTGCCAGCATCAAGAGAGGGGGCTGGGAGACCCAGTACTTC
>NA|NA|TRBJ1-1|TRBV11-2
CASSSGEGLGNTEAFF
TGTGCCAGCAGCTCAGGGGAGGGTTTGGGGAACACTGAAGCTTTCTTT
>NA|NA|TRBJ2-2|TRBV2
CASSEAGKGTGELFF
TGTGCCAGCAGTGAAGCAGGGAAGGGAACCGGGGAGCTGTTTTTT
>NA|TRBD1|TRBJ2-3|TRBV7-2
CASSLGAPGQGTYTQYF
TGTGCCAGCAGCTTAGGGGCCCCGGGACAGGGCACATATACGCAGTATTTT
>NA|NA|TRBJ2-3|TRBV1
CTSSAAGCTDTQYF
TGCACCAGCAGCGCAGCTGGTTGCACAGATACGCAGTATTTT
>few|TRBD1|TRBJ1-1|TRBV4-1
CASSRPAGTGELNTEAFF
TGCGCCAGCAGCCGTCCGGCCGGGACAGGGGAATTGAACACTGAAGCTTTCTTT
>NA|NA|TRBJ2-7|TRBV29-1
CSVWGPHEQYF
TGCAGCGTATGGGGGCCCCACGAGCAGTACTTC
>NA|NA|TRBJ1-3|TRBV7-2
CASSFASNTIYF
TGTGCCAGCAGCTTTGCCTCAAACACCATATATTTT
>few|TRBD1|TRBJ2-1|TRBV6-6
CASRRDRAYNEQFF
TGTGCCAGCCGCCGGGACAGGGCTTACAATGAGCAGTTCTTC
>NA|NA|TRBJ2-1|TRBV6-5
CASSYSRGGSYNEQFF
TGTGCCAGCAGTTACTCGCGGGGCGGCTCCTACAATGAGCAGTTCTTC
>NA|TRBD1|TRBJ1-5|TRBV30
CAWSGGGLNNQPQHF
TGTGCCTGGAGTGGAGGGGGCTTGAACAATCAGCCCCAGCATTTT
>once|TRBD1|TRBJ1-6|TRBV16
CASSPPGQSSRSPLHF
TGTGCCAGCAGTCCTCCGGGACAGTCCTCCCGCTCACCCCTCCACTTT
>once|NA|TRBJ1-2|TRBV6-6
CASTIGGRGYTF
TGTGCCAGCACAATAGGGGGACGGGGCTACACCTTC
>NA|NA|TRBJ2-5|TRBV6-5
CASSAWGLQETQYF
TGTGCCAGCAGCGCCTGGGGGTTACAAGAGACCCAGTACTTC
>NA|NA|TRBJ1-5|TRBV7-2
CASSRPGSQPQHF
TGTGCCAGCAGCCGACCGGGATCTCAGCCCCAGCATTTT
>once|NA|TRBJ1-2|TRBV7-2
CASSLTVRHYGYTF
TGTGCCAGCAGCTTGACAGTCCGGCACTATGGCTACACCTTC
>NA|TRBD2|TRBJ2-7|TRBV9
CASSVAVGGLYEQYF
TGTGCCAGCAGCGTAGCTGTGGGAGGGCTTTACGAGCAGTACTTC
>NA|TRBD2|TRBJ2-1|TRBV6-1
CASSERASGRYSSYNEQFF
TGTGCCAGCAGTGAAAGGGCTAGCGGGAGGTACAGCTCCTACAATGAGCAGTTCTTC
>NA|NA|TRBJ2-5|TRBV7-2
CASSPGLVGETQYF
TGTGCCAGCAGCCCGGGGTTGGTTGGGGAGACCCAGTACTTC
>NA|NA|TRBJ2-1|TRBV18
CASSPNTGSSYNEQFF
TGTGCCAGCTCGCCCAATACAGGGAGCTCCTACAATGAGCAGTTCTTC
>NA|NA|TRBJ1-2|TRBV5-1
CASTREGGYGYTF
TGCGCCAGCACCCGCGAAGGAGGGTATGGCTACACCTTC
>few|TRBD1|TRBJ2-2|TRBV5-4
CASSFWDRGTGELFF
TGTGCCAGCAGCTTTTGGGACAGGGGTACCGGGGAGCTGTTTTTT
>once|NA|TRBJ2-3|TRBV20-1
CSAGHTDTQYF
TGCAGTGCGGGCCACACAGATACGCAGTATTTT
>NA|NA|TRBJ2-7|TRBV25-1
CASSVKISYEQYF
TGTGCCAGCAGTGTTAAGATTTCCTACGAGCAGTACTTC
>NA|NA|TRBJ1-2|TRBV30
CAWNNGFNYGYTF
TGTGCCTGGAATAACGGTTTCAACTATGGCTACACCTTC
>NA|NA|TRBJ2-5|TRBV5-1
CASSLVAQGETQYF
TGCGCCAGCAGCTTGGTGGCCCAGGGGGAGACCCAGTACTTC
>NA|NA|TRBJ2-3|TRBV7-9
CASSSPQRGGPDTQYF
TGTGCCAGCAGCTCCCCTCAAAGGGGGGGGCCTGATACGCAGTATTTT
>once|NA|TRBJ2-3|TRBV7-6
CASSTVGMQYF
TGTGCCAGCAGTACCGTGGGAATGCAGTATTTT
>NA|TRBD1|TRBJ2-3|TRBV10-3
CAIRGQGSSTDTQYF
TGTGCCATCAGGGGACAGGGATCTAGCACAGATACGCAGTATTTT
>once|NA|TRBJ1-1|TRBV5-5
CASSLEGSNTEAFF
TGTGCCAGCAGCTTGGAGGGATCGAACACTGAAGCTTTCTTT
>NA|NA|TRBJ2-5|TRBV7-9
CASSLVGQKETQYF
TGTGCCAGCAGCTTAGTTGGCCAGAAAGAGACCCAGTACTTC
>NA|TRBD2|TRBJ2-1|TRBV7-9
CASSSGLAGYNEQFF
TGTGCCAGCAGCTCAGGACTAGCGGGTTACAATGAGCAGTTCTTC
>once|TRBD2|TRBJ2-3|TRBV19
CASSGAGRTQYF
TGTGCCAGTAGCGGGGCCGGGAGGACGCAGTATTTT
>NA|NA|TRBJ1-5|TRBV2
CASSNSEVWRPQHF
TGTGCCAGCAGTAACTCCGAGGTTTGGCGGCCCCAGCATTTT
>NA|TRBD1|TRBJ2-7|TRBV14
CASSRGQGVPYEQYF
TGTGCCAGCAGCCGTGGACAGGGTGTCCCCTACGAGCAGTACTTC